This TCR beta chain was observed in a study of cytomegalovirus exposure and HLA in healthy donors. Study-wide background: HLA-typed donors contributed approximately 86 million unique TCRs, which were held in an early data release.

Concerning this clone: Antigen unknown.

Notes on the study in general: Another analysis was done later, and it associated approximately 18,000 TCR beta sequences with HLA alleles at 0.05 false discovery rate. Donor immune exposure was known only as CMV serostatus.

Germline V gene sequence: CDR1 MNHEY, CDR2 SVGAGI. V shed 6 bases, J shed 3 bases, and the junction held 7 bases outside the gene matches. This CDR3 spans 15 amino acids. This PCR relied on a set of 60 Vbeta primers and 13 Jbeta primers. Using immunoSEQ multiplex PCR, the repertoire was profiled, and TCRdb retains in-frame clones only, with some absent. The sample contains approximately 160,000 clones, approximately 73% of which appear only once. The sequence was collected from a middle-aged man in good health and CMV-seronegative. The specimen was PBMCs. V gene TRBV6-5 combines with J gene TRBJ2-7, with 11 nucleotides matching TRBD2. The CDR3 sequence is CASRSPSGGYYEQYF. The CDR3 DNA reads TGTGCCAGCAGGTCCCCTAGCGGGGGGTACTACGAGCAGTACTTC.